The 5 T cell receptor beta chains in this list originate from one sample, sequenced in a study of OX40 agonist ivuxolimab in advanced cancers. Measured with immunoSEQ multiplex PCR; TCRdb has only the in-frame clones, and not every one. Of tens of thousands of clones listed, 80% to 90% were seen once; the top ten hold about 15%. The sequencing here drew on CD4+ or CD8+ T cells sorted from blood, taken in a trial of the OX40 agonist ivuxolimab. Source of these receptors: an adult with an advanced solid tumor such as melanoma, head and neck, liver or kidney cancer.

This clone showed up just a few times. This chain connects TRBV4-3 to TRBJ1-2; D uncertain. The V end was cut by 4 bases, the J end by 8 bases, with 11 bases between. The CDR3 runs 12 residues. Germline V lookup: CDR1 LGHNA, CDR2 YSLEER. This CDR3 reads CASSRENGGYTF. In DNA form, the CDR3 reads TGCGCCAGCAGCCGAGAAAATGGCGGCTACACCTTC.

This chain joins TRBV29-1 and TRBJ1-2, with TRBD1 as a possible D gene (6 bases). V was clipped by 4 bases and J by 7 bases, with 16 bases between them. The CDR3 covers 13 residues. Germline V gene sequence: CDR1 SQVTM, CDR2 ANQGSEA. The CDR3 spells CSVVTGWLFGYTF. In DNA form, the CDR3 reads TGCAGCGTTGTTACAGGGTGGTTGTTTGGCTACACCTTC.

The chain is built from TRBV4-1 and TRBJ2-1; TRBD2 agrees at 8 bases. This CDR3 has 16 amino acids. Per germline, CDR1 MGHRA and CDR2 YSYEKL. Germline trimming cut 3 bases from V and 8 bases from J; bases unmatched to any gene: 12. The CDR3 spells CASSHASGGRGYEQFF. The CDR3 nucleotides are TGCGCCAGCAGCCATGCGAGCGGGGGCCGTGGGTATGAGCAGTTCTTC.

The V call is TRBV6-6, the J call TRBJ1-1; 7 nucleotides match TRBD1. With 6 bases clipped from V and 7 bases from J, the junction kept 2 bases outside the gene matches. The V gene's germline CDR1 is MNHNY and CDR2 SVGAGI (reference sequence). The CDR3 consists of 11 residues. CDR3 residues: CASRTGFEAFF. The CDR3 nucleotides read TGTGCCAGCAGGACAGGGTTTGAAGCTTTCTTT.

The chain joins TRBV13 to TRBJ2-7; 12 bases match TRBD2. The germline V gene encodes CDR1 PRHDT and CDR2 FYEKMQ (reference sequence). V trimming: 4 bases; J trimming: 0 bases; junction bases outside the gene matches: 10. The length of the CDR3 is 18 residues. CDR3 in DNA: TGTGCCAGCAGCTCAGCTAGCGGGGGGGCTCATAGCTCCTACGAGCAGTACTTC. Translated, it gives CASSSASGGAHSSYEQYF.